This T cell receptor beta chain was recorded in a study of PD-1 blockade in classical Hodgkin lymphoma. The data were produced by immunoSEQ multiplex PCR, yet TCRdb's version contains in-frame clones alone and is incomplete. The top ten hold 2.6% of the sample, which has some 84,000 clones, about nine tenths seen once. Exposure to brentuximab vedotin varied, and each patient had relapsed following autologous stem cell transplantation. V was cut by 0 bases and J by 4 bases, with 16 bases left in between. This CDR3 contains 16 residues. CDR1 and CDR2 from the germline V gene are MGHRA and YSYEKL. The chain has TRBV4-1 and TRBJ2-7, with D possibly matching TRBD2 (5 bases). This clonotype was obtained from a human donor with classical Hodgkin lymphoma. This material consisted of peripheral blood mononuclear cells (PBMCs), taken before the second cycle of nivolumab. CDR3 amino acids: CASSQDRSLAQYEQYF. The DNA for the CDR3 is TGCGCCAGCAGCCAAGATCGGTCCCTAGCCCAATACGAGCAGTACTTC.